What follows is one T cell receptor beta chain and its context. Its antigen is currently unknown. A second PCR of roughly 7 to 11 cycles used a sample-barcoded 5' primer and a J-beta primer mix. TCRdb analysed the 5' RACE reads with MiXCR anew, one entry per CDR3 protein. The sample carries some 1.6 million distinct CDR3 sequences, roughly 32% recorded once. CDR1 and CDR2 from the germline V gene are DFQATT and SNEGSKA (reference sequence). CDR3 length: 15 amino acids. The V end was cut by 5 bases, the J end by 2 bases, with 18 bases between. This sample stems from a study of blood T cells in healthy people across ages. Study-level points and caveats: Donors of long life had a larger count of naive CD4+ cells and greater diversity than aged donors.

Material: blood. The origin of this receptor is a woman between 25 and 40 years old in good health. The chain is built from TRBV20-1 and TRBJ2-5; D is undetermined. The CDR3 DNA is TGCAGTGCTGGCCGCTTCCGGGTCGCGCAAGAGACCCAGTACTTC. Protein: CSAGRFRVAQETQYF.